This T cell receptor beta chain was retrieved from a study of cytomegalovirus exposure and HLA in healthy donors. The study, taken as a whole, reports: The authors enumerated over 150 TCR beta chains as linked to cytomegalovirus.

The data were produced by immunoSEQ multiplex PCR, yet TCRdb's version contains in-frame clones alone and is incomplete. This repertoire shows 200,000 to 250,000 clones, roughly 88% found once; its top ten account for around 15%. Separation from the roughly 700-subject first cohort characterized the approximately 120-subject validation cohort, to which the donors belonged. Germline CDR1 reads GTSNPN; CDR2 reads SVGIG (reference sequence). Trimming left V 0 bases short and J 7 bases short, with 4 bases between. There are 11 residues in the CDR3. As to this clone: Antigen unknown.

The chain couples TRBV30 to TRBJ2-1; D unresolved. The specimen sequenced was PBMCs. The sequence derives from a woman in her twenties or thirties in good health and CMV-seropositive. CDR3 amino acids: CAWSVTNEQFF. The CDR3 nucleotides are TGTGCCTGGAGTGTAACTAATGAGCAGTTCTTC.